This T cell receptor beta chain derives from a study of beta chain features in type 1 diabetes. Every sorted population was more than 98% pure. Sequencing targeted expressed TCRB transcripts, as all isolated RNA had been reverse transcribed. The table came from immunoSEQ multiplex PCR; TCRdb's copy has only in-frame clones and leaves some out. The data show about 40,000 clones, around 49% seen once. Germline V gene lookup returns CDR1 LNHDA and CDR2 SQIVND (reference sequence). The junction had 11 bases not matched to a gene; V was cut back by 2 bases and J by 6 bases. This CDR3 is built from 19 residues.

This sequence originates from a woman aged 18-29 years in good health. Sequenced input: central memory CD4+ T cells from blood. The V call is TRBV19, the J call TRBJ2-1; 15 bases agree with TRBD2. In DNA, the CDR3 is TGTGCCAGTAGTATACCTACCGGGACTAGCGGGAGGCTCCTCAATGAGCAGTTCTTC. Its translation: CASSIPTGTSGRLLNEQFF.